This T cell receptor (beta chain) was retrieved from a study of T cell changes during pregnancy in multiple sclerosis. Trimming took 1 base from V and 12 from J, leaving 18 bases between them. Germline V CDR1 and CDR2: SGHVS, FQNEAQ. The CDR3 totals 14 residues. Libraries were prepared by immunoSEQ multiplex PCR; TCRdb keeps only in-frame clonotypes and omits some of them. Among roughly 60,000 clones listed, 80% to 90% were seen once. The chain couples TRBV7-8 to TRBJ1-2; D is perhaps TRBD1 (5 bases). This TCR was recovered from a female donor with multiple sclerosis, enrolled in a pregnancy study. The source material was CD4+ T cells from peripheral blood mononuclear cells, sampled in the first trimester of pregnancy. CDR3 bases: TGTGCCAGCAGCTTAGTTCGGGACTCTGGTCTAGACACCTTC. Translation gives CASSLVRDSGLDTF.